The clone carrying this TCR beta chain was seen at least ten times. The antigen remains undetermined. This entry comes from a study of neurological immune-mediated disorders. Study information: Secondary progressive disease was present in 3, and relapsing-remitting disease in some 30, of the approximately 35 multiple sclerosis patients. Study-wide results and caveats: While HTLV-1-associated myelopathy showed the greatest TCR clonal expansion, multiple sclerosis showed the least, falling below healthy controls. Phylogenetic grouping assigned the repertoires of 18 of 34 multiple sclerosis patients to a single related-CDR3 cluster, which may represent a signature.

The CDR3 spans 14 residues. Trimming cost V 5 bases and J 2 bases, with 13 bases left between them. Per the germline V gene, CDR1 is SEHNR and CDR2 is FQNEAQ (reference sequence). Synthesis of cDNA was carried out by template-switch 5'RACE. The reaction used 10-nucleotide random UMIs. MiXCR, run by TCRdb on the 5' RACE reads, gives a single entry per CDR3 protein. The sample gives 45,000 to 70,000 distinct CDR3 sequences, about 4% of which show up once; 2.9% is in the top ten. The chain joins TRBV7-9 to TRBJ2-7, with D uncertain. This TCR was recovered from a man in his fifties with multiple sclerosis. Material: PBMCs. CDR3 DNA sequence: TGTGCCAGCAGCACCAGGCAGGTGGCCTACGAGCAGTACTTC. Residues: CASSTRQVAYEQYF.